Below, one TCR beta chain is given with its context. Clones were sequenced by immunoSEQ multiplex PCR, and TCRdb holds only the in-frame ones, with some missing. The repertoire holds 130,000 to 150,000 clones, with 60% to 85% as singletons. This sample was taken from a study of blood T cell repertoires in COVID-19. About the study: The United States, Italy and Spain provided the acute and convalescent COVID-19 samples.

The germline gives CDR1 MDHEN, CDR2 SYDVKM. Trimming took 0 bases from V and 4 from J; bases not matched to a gene: 3. The CDR3 extends over 15 amino acids. Sequenced input: peripheral blood. The chain uses TRBV28 and TRBJ2-7; 10 bases are shared with TRBD1. The clonotype originates from an older woman with acute or convalescent COVID-19. CDR3 region: CASSLWTGGWYEQYF. As DNA, the CDR3 is TGTGCCAGCAGTTTATGGACAGGGGGCTGGTACGAGCAGTACTTC.